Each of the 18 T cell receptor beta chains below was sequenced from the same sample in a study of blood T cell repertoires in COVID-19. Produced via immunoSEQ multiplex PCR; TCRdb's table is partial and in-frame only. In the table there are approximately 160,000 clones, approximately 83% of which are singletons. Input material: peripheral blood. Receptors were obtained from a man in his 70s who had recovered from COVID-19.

In DNA form, the CDR3 reads TGCGCCAGCAGCTTGGCAGGGTCTGCGAACTACAATGAGCAGTTCTTC. This translates into CASSLAGSANYNEQFF. This rearrangement joins TRBV5-1 to TRBJ2-1; D perhaps matches TRBD1 (5 bases). CDR1 SGHRS and CDR2 YFSETQ come from the germline V gene. The CDR3 is made up of 16 amino acids. V lost 0 bases and J lost 3, with 13 bases in between.

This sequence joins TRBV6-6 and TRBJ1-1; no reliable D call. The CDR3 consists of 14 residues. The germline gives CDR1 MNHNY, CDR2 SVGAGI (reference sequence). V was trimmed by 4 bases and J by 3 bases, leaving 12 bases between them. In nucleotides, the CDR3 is TGTGCCAGCAGTTGGCAGTGGGCCGACACTGAAGCTTTCTTT. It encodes CASSWQWADTEAFF.

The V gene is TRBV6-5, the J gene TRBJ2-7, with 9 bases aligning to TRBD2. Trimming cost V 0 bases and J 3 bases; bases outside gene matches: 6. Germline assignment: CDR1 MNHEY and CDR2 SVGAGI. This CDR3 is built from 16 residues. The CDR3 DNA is TGTGCCAGCAGTTACTCCATTAGCGGGAGAGGCTACGAGCAGTACTTC. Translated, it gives CASSYSISGRGYEQYF.

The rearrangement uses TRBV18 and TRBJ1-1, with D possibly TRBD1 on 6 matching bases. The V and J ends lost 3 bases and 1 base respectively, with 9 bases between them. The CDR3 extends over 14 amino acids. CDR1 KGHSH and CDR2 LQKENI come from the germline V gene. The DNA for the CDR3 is TGTGCCAGCTCACCCCTGACAGGGAACACTGAAGCTTTCTTT. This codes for CASSPLTGNTEAFF.

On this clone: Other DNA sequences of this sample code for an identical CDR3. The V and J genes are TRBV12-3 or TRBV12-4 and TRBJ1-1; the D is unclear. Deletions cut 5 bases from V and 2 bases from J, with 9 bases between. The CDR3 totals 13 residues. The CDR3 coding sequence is TGTGCCAGCAGTCCCGCGGTAAACACTGAAGCTTTCTTT. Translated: CASSPAVNTEAFF.

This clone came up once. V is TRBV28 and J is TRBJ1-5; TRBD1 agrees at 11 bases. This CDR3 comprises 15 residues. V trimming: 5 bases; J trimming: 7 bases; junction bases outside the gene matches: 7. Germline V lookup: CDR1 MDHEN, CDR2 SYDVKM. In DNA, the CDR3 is TGTGCCAGCAGTCCCGGGACAGGGGGATTACAGCCCCAGCATTTT. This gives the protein CASSPGTGGLQPQHF.

The CDR3 DNA sequence: TGTGCCAGCAGTTTAGATCCGCCGGCGGGAGGCCCCTACAATGAGCAGTTCTTC. Protein sequence: CASSLDPPAGGPYNEQFF. The rearrangement uses TRBV27 and TRBJ2-1; TRBD2 agrees at 8 bases. The V gene's germline CDR1 is MNHEY and CDR2 SMNVEV (reference sequence). The CDR3 spans 18 residues. The junction had 11 bases not matched to a gene; V was cut back by 2 bases and J by 2 bases.

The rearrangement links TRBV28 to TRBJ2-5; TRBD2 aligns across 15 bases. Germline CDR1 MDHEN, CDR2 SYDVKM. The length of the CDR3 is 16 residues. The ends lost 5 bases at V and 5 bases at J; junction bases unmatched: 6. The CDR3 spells CASSGTGTSGRETQYF. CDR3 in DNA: TGTGCCAGCAGTGGGACCGGGACTAGCGGGAGGGAGACCCAGTACTTC. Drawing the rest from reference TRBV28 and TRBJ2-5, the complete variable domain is DVKVTQSSRYLVKRTGEKVFLECVQDMDHENMFWYRQDPGLGLRLIYFSYDVKMKEKGDIPEGYSVSREKKERFSLILESASTNQTSMYLCASSGTGTSGRETQYFGPGTRLLVL.

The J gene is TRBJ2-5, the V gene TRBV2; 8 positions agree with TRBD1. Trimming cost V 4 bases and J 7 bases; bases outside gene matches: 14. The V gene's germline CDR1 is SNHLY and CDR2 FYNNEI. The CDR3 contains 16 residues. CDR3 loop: CASSVGAGGVFGTQYF. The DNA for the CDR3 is TGTGCCAGCAGTGTGGGGGCAGGGGGCGTTTTCGGGACCCAGTACTTC.

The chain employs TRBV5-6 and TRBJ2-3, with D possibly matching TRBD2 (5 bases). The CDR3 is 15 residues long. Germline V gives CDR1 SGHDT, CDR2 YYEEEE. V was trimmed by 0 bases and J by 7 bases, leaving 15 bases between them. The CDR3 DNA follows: TGTGCCAGCAGCTTGGCGTCCGGAGGCTTTTATACGCAGTATTTT. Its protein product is CASSLASGGFYTQYF.

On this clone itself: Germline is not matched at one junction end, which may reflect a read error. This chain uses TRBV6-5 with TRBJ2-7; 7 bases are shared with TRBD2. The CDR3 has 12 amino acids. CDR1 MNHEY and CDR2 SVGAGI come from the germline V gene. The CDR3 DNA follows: TGTGCCAGCAGTACCGGGACTACTAGTTTAAACTTC. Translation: CASSTGTTSLNF.

The CDR3 is CASSQGAGVLGYGYTF. The CDR3 DNA follows: TGTGCCAGCAGCCAAGGGGCAGGGGTGTTGGGCTATGGCTACACCTTC. The genes are TRBV3-1 (or the pseudogene TRBV3-2) and TRBJ1-2; the D gene is possibly TRBD1 (6 bases). Germline CDR1 and CDR2: LGHDT and YNNKEL (reference sequence). V was clipped by 1 base and J by 4 bases, with 16 bases between them. The CDR3 covers 16 residues.

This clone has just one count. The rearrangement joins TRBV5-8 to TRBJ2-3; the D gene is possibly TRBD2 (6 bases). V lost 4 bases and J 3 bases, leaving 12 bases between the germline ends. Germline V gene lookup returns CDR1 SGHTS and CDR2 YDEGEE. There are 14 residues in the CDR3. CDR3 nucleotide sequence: TGTGCCAGCAGCCCCCGGGGGAGGACAGATACGCAGTATTTT. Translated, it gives CASSPRGRTDTQYF.

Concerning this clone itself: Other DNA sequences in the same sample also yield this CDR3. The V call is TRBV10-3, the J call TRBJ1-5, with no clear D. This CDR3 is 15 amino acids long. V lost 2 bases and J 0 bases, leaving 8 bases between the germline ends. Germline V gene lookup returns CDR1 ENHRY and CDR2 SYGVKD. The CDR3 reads CAISEGRNSNQPQHF. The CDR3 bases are TGTGCCATCAGTGAGGGCAGAAATAGCAATCAGCCCCAGCATTTT.

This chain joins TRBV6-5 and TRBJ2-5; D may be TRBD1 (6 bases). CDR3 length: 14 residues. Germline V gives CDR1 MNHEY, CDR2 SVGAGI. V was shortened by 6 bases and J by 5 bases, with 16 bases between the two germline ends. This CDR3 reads CASSRDRTGETQYF. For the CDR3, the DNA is TGTGCCAGCAGCCGTGACAGGACGGGGGAGACCCAGTACTTC.

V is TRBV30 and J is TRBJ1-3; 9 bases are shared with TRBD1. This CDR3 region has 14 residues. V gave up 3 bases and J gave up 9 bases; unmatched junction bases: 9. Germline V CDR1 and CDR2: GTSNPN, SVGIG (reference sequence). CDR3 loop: CAWSRDRELATIYF. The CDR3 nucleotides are TGTGCCTGGAGCCGGGACAGGGAGTTGGCCACCATATATTTT. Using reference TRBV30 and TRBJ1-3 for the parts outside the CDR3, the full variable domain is SQTIHQWPATLVQPVGSPLSLECTVEGTSNPNLYWYRQAAGRGLQLLFYSVGIGQISSEVPQNLSASRPQDRQFILSSKKLLLSDSGFYLCAWSRDRELATIYFGEGSWLTVV.

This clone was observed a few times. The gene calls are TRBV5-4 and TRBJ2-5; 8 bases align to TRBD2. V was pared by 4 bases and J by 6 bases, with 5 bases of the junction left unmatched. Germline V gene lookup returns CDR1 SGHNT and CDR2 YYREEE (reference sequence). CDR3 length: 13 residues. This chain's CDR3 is CASSRAGGKTQYF. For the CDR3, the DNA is TGTGCCAGCAGCCGGGCGGGGGGAAAGACCCAGTACTTC. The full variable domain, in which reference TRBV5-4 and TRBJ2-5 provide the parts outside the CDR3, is ETGVTQSPTHLIKTRGQQVTLRCSSQSGHNTVSWYQQALGQGPQFIFQYYREEENGRGNFPPRFSGLQFPNYSSELNVNALELDDSALYLCASSRAGGKTQYFGPGTRLLVL.

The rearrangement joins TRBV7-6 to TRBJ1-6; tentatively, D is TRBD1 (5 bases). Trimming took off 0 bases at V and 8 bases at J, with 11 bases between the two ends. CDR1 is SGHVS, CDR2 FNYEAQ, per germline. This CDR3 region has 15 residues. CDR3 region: CASSLASQGDSPLHF. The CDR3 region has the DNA TGTGCCAGCAGCTTAGCGTCCCAGGGTGATTCACCCCTCCACTTT. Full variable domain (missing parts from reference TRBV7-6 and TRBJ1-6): GAGVSQSPRYKVTKRGQDVALRCDPISGHVSLYWYRQALGQGPEFLTYFNYEAQQDKSGLPNDRFSAERPEGSISTLTIQRTEQRDSAMYRCASSLASQGDSPLHFGNGTRLTVT.